Below, 24 T cell receptor beta chains from the same sample are listed, as sequenced in a study of beta chain features in type 1 diabetes. The authors reverse transcribed all of the isolated RNA, so sequencing captured expressed TCRB transcripts. The repertoire was sequenced with immunoSEQ multiplex PCR; TCRdb's copy has only in-frame clones and lacks some. Of about 290,000 clones listed, about 8% are singletons. Sequencing was done on a sample of central memory CD4+ T cells from blood. All receptors derive from a woman in her late teens or twenties in good health.

This chain joins TRBV14 and TRBJ2-5, with 7 positions matching TRBD1. Losses at the gene ends were 4 bases for V and 5 bases for J; bases not matched to a gene: 16. The CDR3 spans 17 residues. Germline loops: CDR1 SGHDN, CDR2 FVKESK. The CDR3 region has the DNA TGTGCCAGCAGCCGAAGAGGGGGCAGCGTCATGTGGGAGACCCAGTACTTC. Its translation: CASSRRGGSVMWETQYF.

This clone has just a few counts. V usage is TRBV18 and J usage is TRBJ2-1; D is undetermined. Germline assignment: CDR1 KGHSH and CDR2 LQKENI. The CDR3 runs to 12 residues. The V gene lost 6 bases and the J gene lost 6 bases, with 9 bases spanning the gap. CDR3 in DNA: TGTGCCAGCTCGCCCATGGCCAATGAGCAGTTCTTC. The encoded protein is CASSPMANEQFF.

The rearrangement uses TRBV2 and TRBJ2-7; TRBD1 agrees at 7 bases. With 8 bases clipped from V and 4 bases from J, the junction kept 20 bases outside the gene matches. In germline, CDR1 is SNHLY, CDR2 FYNNEI. The CDR3 is 17 residues long. The CDR3 sequence is CASWDGGVGTDQYEQYF. The DNA for the CDR3 is TGTGCCAGCTGGGATGGTGGGGTGGGGACAGATCAATACGAGCAGTACTTC.

The J gene is TRBJ1-2, the V gene TRBV19; 7 nucleotides match TRBD1. CDR1 is LNHDA, CDR2 SQIVND, per germline (reference sequence). J was trimmed by 14 bases and V by 6 bases; bases with no gene match: 12. The CDR3 spans 12 residues. Here the CDR3 reads CASRTGEERWTF. CDR3 nucleotides: TGTGCCAGTAGAACAGGGGAAGAAAGGTGGACCTTC.

This clone was observed many times. This chain links TRBV27 with TRBJ2-7; TRBD2 matches 11 bases. CDR3 length: 15 amino acids. With V trimmed by 5 bases and J by 2 bases, 5 bases remained unmatched. Per the germline V gene, CDR1 is MNHEY and CDR2 is SMNVEV (reference sequence). CDR3 amino acids: CASSTSGRAAYEQYF. CDR3 sequence (DNA): TGTGCCAGCAGTACTAGCGGGAGAGCCGCCTACGAGCAGTACTTC.

This clone was found a few times. The chain employs TRBV19 and TRBJ2-1, with D perhaps matching TRBD1 (6 bases). The germline V gene has CDR1 LNHDA and CDR2 SQIVND (reference sequence). The V gene lost 5 bases and the J gene lost 0 bases, with 11 bases spanning the gap. This CDR3 is 15 amino acids long. The CDR3 protein is CASSDGTNSYNEQFF. The CDR3 coding sequence is TGTGCCAGTAGTGACGGGACAAACTCCTACAATGAGCAGTTCTTC.

This clone was counted only a few times. For the CDR3, the DNA is TGTGCCAGCAGCCCCAACGTTACCTATGAGCAGTTCTTC. Encoded protein: CASSPNVTYEQFF. The chain joins TRBV7-9 to TRBJ2-1; D is ambiguous. Germline-derived CDR1 and CDR2 are SEHNR and FQNEAQ (reference sequence). This CDR3 spans 13 amino acids. Trimming stripped 5 bases from V and 8 bases from J, with 13 bases between. Complete variable domain (other parts from reference TRBV7-9 and TRBJ2-1): DTGVSQNPRHKITKRGQNVTFRCDPISEHNRLYWYRQTLGQGPEFLTYFQNEAQLEKSRLLSDRFSAERPKGSFSTLEIQRTEQGDSAMYLCASSPNVTYEQFFGPGTRLTVL.

The chain uses TRBV18 and TRBJ2-5; D is unresolved. The CDR3 has 14 amino acids. The ends were cut back, 3 bases at V and 1 base at J, with 9 bases in the middle. Per germline, CDR1 KGHSH and CDR2 LQKENI. The CDR3 reads CASSPSGIQETQYF. CDR3 coding DNA: TGTGCCAGCTCACCTTCGGGTATCCAAGAGACCCAGTACTTC.

The J gene is TRBJ1-2, the V gene TRBV7-6, with D tentatively TRBD1 (6 bases). V was pared by 0 bases and J by 8 bases, with 10 bases between. The CDR3 is 13 residues long. CDR1 and CDR2 (germline): SGHVS, FNYEAQ. The CDR3 sequence is CASSLAEGTGYTF. The CDR3 coding sequence is TGTGCCAGCAGCTTAGCCGAGGGGACAGGCTACACCTTC.

There are many counts of this clone. The genes are TRBV10-3 and TRBJ2-3, with 9 bases lining up with TRBD2. The CDR3 has 16 amino acids. The V gene's germline CDR1 is ENHRY and CDR2 SYGVKD. Unmatched junction bases numbered 5, after V lost 4 bases and J lost 0 bases. The DNA of the CDR3 is TGTGCCATCAGTGCGGTAGCGGGGGCCAGCACAGATACGCAGTATTTT. Translated: CAISAVAGASTDTQYF.

This clone was counted at least ten times. V gene TRBV7-9 combines with J gene TRBJ1-4; D not certain. Between the trimmed V and J ends, which lost 4 bases and 5 bases, there was a span of 14 bases. The germline gives CDR1 SEHNR, CDR2 FQNEAQ (reference sequence). The CDR3 is made up of 15 amino acids. The CDR3 region is CASSSEDTPNEKLFF. The CDR3 DNA follows: TGTGCCAGCAGCTCGGAGGATACCCCCAATGAAAAACTGTTTTTT.

This clone was detected only a few times. The V gene is TRBV7-9, the J gene TRBJ2-7; 9 positions match TRBD1. Germline CDR1 is SEHNR and CDR2 is FQNEAQ (reference sequence). The CDR3 is 15 residues long. With 5 bases clipped from V and 4 bases from J, the junction kept 9 bases outside the gene matches. CDR3 coding DNA: TGTGCCAGCAGCCCCTTGGTTGGACAGGGGTACGAGCAGTACGTC. Its translation: CASSPLVGQGYEQYV.

The rearrangement uses TRBV4-2 and TRBJ2-3, with D unresolved. The V and J ends lost 4 bases and 5 bases respectively, with 10 bases between them. The CDR3 covers 13 residues. The V gene's germline CDR1 is LGHNA and CDR2 YNFKEQ. This CDR3 is CASSPTIGDTQYF. The CDR3 DNA is TGTGCCAGCAGCCCTACTATAGGAGATACGCAGTATTTT.

For this clone: This may come from a read error, since a much larger clone is one base off. CDR3: CASSRQGNQPQHF. CDR3 sequence (DNA): TGTGCCAGCAGCCGACAGGGAAATCAGCCCCAGCATTTT. The gene calls are TRBV5-6 and TRBJ1-5; 7 bases are a match to TRBD1. The ends lost 4 bases at V and 4 bases at J; junction bases unmatched: 2. This CDR3 spans 13 amino acids. Per germline, CDR1 SGHDT and CDR2 YYEEEE.

This clone occurred many times. The V and J genes are TRBV5-6 and TRBJ2-5; unclear D gene. With 3 bases removed from V and 4 bases from J, the gap between germline ends came to 4 bases. The CDR3 is 11 residues long. Germline CDR1 reads SGHDT; CDR2 reads YYEEEE. CDR3 sequence reads: CASSYTETQYF. CDR3 sequence (DNA): TGTGCCAGCAGCTATACAGAGACCCAGTACTTC.

This clone was picked up many times. The chain is built from TRBV10-3 and TRBJ2-1, with 9 bases aligning to TRBD2. The ends lost 7 bases at V and 5 bases at J; junction bases unmatched: 6. This CDR3 is built from 14 residues. CDR1 is ENHRY, CDR2 SYGVKD, per germline. CDR3 nucleotide sequence: TGTGCCATCAACGGACTAGCGTCTGACAATGAGCAGTTCTTC. It yields the protein CAINGLASDNEQFF.

The V call is TRBV4-3, the J call TRBJ2-5; 8 bases are a match to TRBD2. Germline trimming cut 3 bases from V and 0 bases from J; bases unmatched to any gene: 9. The CDR3 spans 17 residues. In germline, CDR1 is LGHNA, CDR2 YSLEER. CDR3 sequence (DNA): TGCGCCAGCAGCCAGAGCGGGTCTAGCGGGTACCAAGAGACCCAGTACTTC. This codes for CASSQSGSSGYQETQYF.

This clone was seen at least ten times. The rearrangement uses TRBV30 and TRBJ2-3; unclear D gene. Germline CDR1 GTSNPN, CDR2 SVGIG (reference sequence). This CDR3 has 14 residues. V lost 0 bases, J lost 0 bases, and 7 bases lay in between. In nucleotides, the CDR3 is TGTGCCTGGAGTGTCGGACCCAGCACAGATACGCAGTATTTT. As protein: CAWSVGPSTDTQYF.

The J gene is TRBJ2-1, the V gene TRBV7-9; 13 nucleotides line up with TRBD2. Per germline, CDR1 SEHNR and CDR2 FQNEAQ (reference sequence). This CDR3 spans 16 amino acids. The V gene end was trimmed by 5 bases and the J gene end by 5 bases; junction bases not matched to a gene: 6. CDR3 loop: CASSAPGTSGNNEQFF. The CDR3 DNA sequence: TGTGCCAGCAGCGCCCCCGGGACTAGCGGGAACAATGAGCAGTTCTTC.

The V call is TRBV7-9, the J call TRBJ2-7; TRBD1 matches at 7 bases. The V gene end was trimmed by 5 bases and the J gene end by 5 bases; junction bases not matched to a gene: 6. The CDR3 has 13 amino acids. Germline CDR1 SEHNR, CDR2 FQNEAQ (reference sequence). CDR3 in DNA: TGTGCCAGCAGCCGCGACAGGGTCAACGAGCAGTACTTC. Amino acid sequence: CASSRDRVNEQYF. The full variable domain, rest sourced from reference TRBV7-9 and TRBJ2-7, is DTGVSQNPRHKITKRGQNVTFRCDPISEHNRLYWYRQTLGQGPEFLTYFQNEAQLEKSRLLSDRFSAERPKGSFSTLEIQRTEQGDSAMYLCASSRDRVNEQYFGPGTRLTVT.

The chain links TRBV20-1 to TRBJ2-7; D remains unclear. V lost 5 bases and J 3 bases, leaving 8 bases between the germline ends. From germline, CDR1 is DFQATT and CDR2 SNEGSKA (reference sequence). The CDR3 extends over 11 amino acids. Here the CDR3 reads CSAWDIYEQYV. The CDR3, as DNA: TGCAGTGCTTGGGATATCTACGAGCAGTACGTC.

This chain connects TRBV5-1 to TRBJ2-5; no clear D gene. V was shortened by 4 bases and J by 0 bases, with 7 bases between the two germline ends. The CDR3 runs 13 residues. CDR1 is SGHRS, CDR2 YFSETQ, per germline. CDR3 sequence reads: CASSPTNQETQYF. The CDR3 DNA follows: TGCGCCAGCAGCCCTACCAACCAAGAGACCCAGTACTTC.

This clone has only a few counts. V is TRBV29-1 and J is TRBJ1-2; 7 bases fit TRBD1. The CDR3 spans 13 residues. V gave up 3 bases and J gave up 4 bases; unmatched junction bases: 5. Germline V gene lookup returns CDR1 SQVTM and CDR2 ANQGSEA. The CDR3 region has the DNA TGCAGCGTTGAGAAAGGGACAGCCTATGGCTACACCTTC. It codes for CSVEKGTAYGYTF.

The rearrangement links TRBV7-2 to TRBJ1-5; D not certain. Germline V gives CDR1 SGHTA, CDR2 FQGNSA. The CDR3 sequence is 13 residues long. Trimming shortened V by 4 bases and J by 5 bases, and 9 bases separated the two germline ends. The CDR3 protein is CASSSSNYQPQHF. In DNA form, the CDR3 reads TGTGCCAGCAGCTCCTCAAACTATCAGCCCCAGCATTTT.